This passage covers 27 T cell receptor beta chains from one sample sequenced in a study of cytomegalovirus exposure and HLA in healthy donors (dated by TCRdb to 2016 to 2017). Libraries were constructed by the immunoSEQ multiplex PCR assay. For the multiplex PCR, a mixture combining 60 forward primers for TCR Vbeta segments and 13 reverse primers for TCR Jbeta segments was used. TCRdb limited this immuneACCESS table to in-frame rearrangements with V and J called. A share of clones is missing; checked studies link under half to unresolved V genes, and the rest is unexplained. This sample gives 140,000 to 150,000 clones in total; over 70% of them show up just once. The ten top clones hold roughly 7.3% of the sample. The sequencing input was PBMCs. The receptors come from a man younger than 45 in good health and CMV-seronegative.

The CDR3 sequence: CASSFYSDQPQHF. DNA of the CDR3: TGTGCCAGCAGTTTCTATTCTGATCAGCCCCAGCATTTT. The chain employs TRBV28 and TRBJ1-5; the D is unclear. The V gene lost 3 bases and the J gene lost 5 bases, with 8 bases spanning the gap. The CDR3 extends over 13 amino acids. The germline gives CDR1 MDHEN, CDR2 SYDVKM.

This clone was seen only a few times. This chain joins TRBV7-9 and TRBJ2-1; the D gene is possibly TRBD2 (6 bases). Between the trimmed V and J ends, which lost 3 bases and 3 bases, there was a span of 12 bases. Germline V gene lookup returns CDR1 SEHNR and CDR2 FQNEAQ (reference sequence). CDR3 length: 15 amino acids. This CDR3 is CASSLGTEYYNEQFF. The CDR3, as DNA: TGTGCCAGCAGCTTGGGGACTGAATACTACAATGAGCAGTTCTTC.

The chain recombines TRBV10-1 with TRBJ2-7; TRBD2 matches at 7 bases. This CDR3 is built from 15 residues. The germline V gene encodes CDR1 WNHNN and CDR2 SYGVQD (reference sequence). Trimming removed 7 bases from V and 5 bases from J; junction bases left unmatched: 14. CDR3 nucleotides: TGCGCCAGCAACAGAACTCACGGGACTAAAAACGAGCAGTACTTC. Protein: CASNRTHGTKNEQYF.

The J gene is TRBJ2-2, the V gene TRBV7-9, with TRBD1 identical over 7 bases. This CDR3 region has 16 residues. CDR1 SEHNR and CDR2 FQNEAQ come from the germline V gene (reference sequence). The ends lost 4 bases at V and 0 bases at J; junction bases unmatched: 5. The CDR3: CASSSMDRSNTGELFF. The CDR3 DNA sequence: TGTGCCAGCAGCTCAATGGACAGGTCGAACACCGGGGAGCTGTTTTTT.

The chain has TRBV19 and TRBJ1-5; maybe TRBD1 (5 bases). This CDR3 has 12 residues. Deletions cut 8 bases from V and 12 bases from J, with 17 bases between. Germline V gene data show CDR1 as LNHDA and CDR2 as SQIVND (reference sequence). For the CDR3, the DNA is TGTGCCAGTGCCAAAGACCGGGGACTCCAGCATTTT. Its translation: CASAKDRGLQHF.

This clone was observed a few times. This rearrangement joins TRBV6-1 to TRBJ2-7; 10 bases are shared with TRBD1. The CDR3 sequence is 15 residues long. Germline values: CDR1 MNHNS, CDR2 SASEGT. V was pared by 2 bases and J by 5 bases, with 6 bases of the junction left unmatched. CDR3 coding DNA: TGTGCCAGCAGTGAACCTGGGACAGGGGATGACGAGCAGTACTTC. The encoded protein is CASSEPGTGDDEQYF.

The chain links TRBV30 to TRBJ2-5; TRBD1 matches 10 bases. The germline V gene has CDR1 GTSNPN and CDR2 SVGIG (reference sequence). V shed 2 bases and J 5 bases; nucleotides not matched to a gene: 2. This CDR3 spans 13 amino acids. In DNA, the CDR3 is TGTGCCTGGAGTACGGACAGGGGGGAGACCCAGTACTTC. It is translated as CAWSTDRGETQYF.

V usage is TRBV6-5 and J usage is TRBJ1-4, with a weak D call TRBD1 (6 bases). Trimming left V 6 bases short and J 4 bases short, with 12 bases between. Germline V CDR1 and CDR2: MNHEY, SVGAGI. The CDR3 length is 14 residues. Here the CDR3 DNA reads TGTGCCAGCAGACCGGGACACCTTAATGAAAAACTGTTTTTT. Translation gives CASRPGHLNEKLFF.

The table lists this clone with a few counts. The V call is TRBV6-6, the J call TRBJ2-5; D not resolved. The germline gives CDR1 MNHNY, CDR2 SVGAGI (reference sequence). Trimming took off 6 bases at V and 5 bases at J, with 19 bases between the two ends. The CDR3 is 15 residues long. The DNA of the CDR3 is TGTGCCAGCAGCCCCGGCGGTTGGGTCGGGGAGACCCAGTACTTC. Translating it yields CASSPGGWVGETQYF.

The genes are TRBV11-3 and TRBJ2-1, with D perhaps TRBD2 (6 bases). Germline V lookup: CDR1 SGHNT, CDR2 YENEEA. Deletions cut 5 bases from V and 0 bases from J, with 14 bases between. This CDR3 spans 16 amino acids. The CDR3 is CASSQRTMSSYNEQFF. The CDR3 DNA sequence: TGTGCCAGCAGCCAACGGACTATGAGCTCCTACAATGAGCAGTTCTTC.

The CDR3 bases are TGTGCCAGCAGTACCCGCGGGGGGTCCTCAGGGGGAGCTTTCTTT. It codes for CASSTRGGSSGGAFF. V and J are TRBV6-5 and TRBJ1-1; 7 nucleotides match TRBD1. This CDR3 contains 15 residues. Germline trimming cut 5 bases from V and 10 bases from J; bases unmatched to any gene: 16. Germline CDR1 MNHEY, CDR2 SVGAGI.

The chain is built from TRBV7-9 and TRBJ2-7; maybe TRBD1 (5 bases). Trimming removed 8 bases at V and 4 bases at J, with 18 bases between. The germline CDR1 and CDR2 sequences are SEHNR and FQNEAQ (reference sequence). This CDR3 comprises 14 residues. The CDR3, as DNA: TGTGCCAGCGGGGCGGCAGGCCGCCGATACGAGCAGTACTTC. The encoded protein is CASGAAGRRYEQYF.

The chain carries TRBV19 and TRBJ1-2; D not certain. V was clipped by 3 bases and J by 6 bases, with 8 bases between them. Germline assignment: CDR1 LNHDA and CDR2 SQIVND (reference sequence). The CDR3 is 12 amino acids. Here the CDR3 reads CASSIYENGYTF. CDR3 DNA: TGTGCCAGTAGTATTTATGAGAATGGCTACACCTTC.

V and J are TRBV6-1 and TRBJ1-5; 7 bases map to TRBD1. From germline, CDR1 is MNHNS and CDR2 SASEGT. This CDR3 contains 15 residues. Trimming removed 2 bases from V and 8 bases from J; junction bases left unmatched: 9. The CDR3 protein is CASSEMAGGQEPQHF. For the CDR3, the DNA is TGTGCCAGCAGTGAAATGGCAGGGGGTCAAGAGCCCCAGCATTTT.

This chain uses TRBV9 with TRBJ2-1; D is unresolved. The germline V and J ends were trimmed by 3 bases and 7 bases, with 5 bases remaining between them. The germline CDR1 and CDR2 sequences are SGDLS and YYNGEE. The CDR3 spans 11 residues. CDR3 sequence (DNA): TGTGCCAGCAGCGGTAATAATGAGCAGTTCTTC. Its translation: CASSGNNEQFF.

The gene calls are TRBV9 and TRBJ2-7; 8 nucleotides align to TRBD1. The CDR3 consists of 16 residues. J was trimmed by 3 bases and V by 6 bases; bases with no gene match: 14. Germline V gene data show CDR1 as SGDLS and CDR2 as YYNGEE. The CDR3 sequence: CASTPRQGTGRYEQYF. In DNA, the CDR3 is TGTGCCAGCACCCCGCGACAAGGGACAGGACGCTACGAGCAGTACTTC.

The chain is built from TRBV10-2 and TRBJ2-3; 12 nucleotides line up with TRBD2. Germline lookup yields CDR1 WSHSY and CDR2 SAAADI. The CDR3 covers 16 residues. Trimming cost V 5 bases and J 1 base; bases outside gene matches: 4. Here the CDR3 DNA reads TGCGCCAGCAGTACACGACTAGCGGGAGGCACAGATACGCAGTATTTT. Translation: CASSTRLAGGTDTQYF.

This rearrangement joins TRBV5-1 to TRBJ1-1, with 11 bases matching TRBD1. The trim removed 4 bases at V and 8 bases at J, leaving 13 bases unmatched. CDR3 length: 16 residues. Looked up from germline, CDR1 is SGHRS and CDR2 is YFSETQ. CDR3 amino acids: CASSNGQGAISSEAFF. In DNA, the CDR3 is TGCGCCAGCAGCAACGGACAGGGGGCGATTTCCTCGGAAGCTTTCTTT.

The chain is built from TRBV28 and TRBJ2-2; D is perhaps TRBD1 (5 bases). Trimming cost V 10 bases and J 1 base, with 10 bases left between them. This CDR3 contains 13 residues. Germline V CDR1 and CDR2: MDHEN, SYDVKM. CDR3 nucleotide sequence: TGTGCCATACCAACAGGGAACACCGGGGAGCTGTTTTTT. This gives the protein CAIPTGNTGELFF. Full variable domain (missing parts from reference TRBV28 and TRBJ2-2): DVKVTQSSRYLVKRTGEKVFLECVQDMDHENMFWYRQDPGLGLRLIYFSYDVKMKEKGDIPEGYSVSREKKERFSLILESASTNQTSMYLCAIPTGNTGELFFGEGSRLTVL.

In this sample, this clone turned up once. V is TRBV6-1 and J is TRBJ2-4; 9 bases agree with TRBD1. CDR3 size: 15 residues. V shed 10 bases and J 9 bases; nucleotides not matched to a gene: 16. Germline V CDR1 and CDR2: MNHNS, SASEGT. This chain's CDR3 is CAIRDTGGLAGIQYF. The CDR3 nucleotides read TGTGCCATTCGAGACACAGGGGGCCTAGCAGGCATTCAGTACTTC.

V usage is TRBV25-1 and J usage is TRBJ2-5, with 9 bases identical to TRBD1. Germline V lookup: CDR1 MGHDK, CDR2 SYGVNS. The CDR3 has 16 amino acids. Trimming cost V 4 bases and J 4 bases; bases outside gene matches: 10. The CDR3, as DNA: TGTGCCAGCAGTGTCGATCCGGGACAGGGAGGAGAGACCCAGTACTTC. Its translation: CASSVDPGQGGETQYF.

The V and J genes are TRBV6-1 and TRBJ1-1, with TRBD1 matching 7 bases. Germline loops: CDR1 MNHNS, CDR2 SASEGT. Trimming removed 6 bases from V and 5 bases from J; junction bases left unmatched: 6. This CDR3 region has 13 residues. In DNA, the CDR3 is TGTGCCAGCAGGGGGGACAGTACTACTGAAGCTTTCTTT. Translating gives CASRGDSTTEAFF.

This clone occurred a few times. The V gene is TRBV9, the J gene TRBJ1-2, with 9 bases identical to TRBD1. Germline CDR1 is SGDLS and CDR2 is YYNGEE. Germline trimming cut 3 bases from V and 6 bases from J; bases unmatched to any gene: 12. This CDR3 has 16 residues. CDR3 region: CASSAELQGASDGYTF. The CDR3 coding sequence is TGTGCCAGCAGCGCAGAGTTACAGGGGGCGAGTGATGGCTACACCTTC.

This chain joins TRBV7-9 and TRBJ1-1, with TRBD1 matching over 8 bases. This CDR3 contains 11 residues. V was clipped by 5 bases and J by 11 bases; unmatched bases: 4. Germline CDR1 SEHNR, CDR2 FQNEAQ (reference sequence). For the CDR3, the DNA is TGTGCCAGCAGCCCGGACAGGGCCGCTTTCTTT. This encodes CASSPDRAAFF.

DNA for the CDR3: TGCGCCAGCAGTACGGTCCCGCCGGAGGAGCAGTACTTC. The encoded protein is CASSTVPPEEQYF. V usage is TRBV5-1 and J usage is TRBJ2-7; no clear D. V gave up 5 bases and J gave up 7 bases, with 16 bases separating them. In germline, CDR1 is SGHRS, CDR2 YFSETQ. CDR3 size: 13 residues. The full variable domain, rest sourced from reference TRBV5-1 and TRBJ2-7, is KAGVTQTPRYLIKTRGQQVTLSCSPISGHRSVSWYQQTPGQGLQFLFEYFSETQRNKGNFPGRFSGRQFSNSRSEMNVSTLELGDSALYLCASSTVPPEEQYFGPGTRLTVT.

CDR3 in DNA: TGTGCCACCAGCAGCGCCACAGGGGGCTATGGCTACACCTTC. This sequence encodes CATSSATGGYGYTF. The chain employs TRBV15 and TRBJ1-2; 8 bases agree with TRBD1. Germline V lookup: CDR1 LNHNV, CDR2 YYDKDF (reference sequence). This CDR3 has 14 residues. V dropped 3 bases and J dropped 4; count of bases not matched to a gene: 4.

The CDR3 is CASSKTASFNYGYTF. The DNA of the CDR3 is TGTGCCAGCAGCAAGACAGCCTCATTTAACTATGGCTACACCTTC. The chain employs TRBV13 and TRBJ1-2; D might be TRBD1 (5 bases). CDR3 length: 15 amino acids. V was shortened by 5 bases and J by 1 base, with 14 bases between the two germline ends. Per germline, CDR1 PRHDT and CDR2 FYEKMQ (reference sequence).